A selection of T cell receptor beta chains follows, all from one sample in a study of T-cell memory formation after mild COVID-19. TCRdb re-analysed the 5' RACE reads in MiXCR, keeping a single row per CDR3 protein. The sample has around 470,000 distinct CDR3 sequences, 15% to 20% seen once. Source material: PBMCs or a T cell subset sorted from them (not recorded which). These receptor sequences come from an adult woman who had mild COVID-19 (a few samples of this study predate the infection). Cell type and time point are not known. Each CDR3 is given with its conserved first and last residue. The D gene is left open where the match is weak. Only some rows state a clone size, as once, few, many or a class for expanded clones.

v_gene	j_gene	abundance	d_gene	CDR3aa	CDR3nt
TRBV19	TRBJ1-1	NA	NA	CASRRPEGAEAFF	TGTGCCAGTAGACGGCCGGAGGGCGCTGAAGCTTTCTTT
TRBV29-1	TRBJ1-5	NA	NA	CSSPKGCPGVGNQPQHF	TGCAGCTCTCCCAAGGGTTGCCCGGGGGTGGGCAATCAGCCCCAGCATTTT
TRBV18	TRBJ2-5	NA	NA	CASSLHRDKETQYF	TGTGCCAGCTCACTGCACCGGGATAAAGAGACCCAGTACTTC
TRBV9	TRBJ2-1	NA	NA	CASSPPGPPYNEQFF	TGTGCCAGCAGCCCGCCTGGACCTCCCTACAATGAGCAGTTCTTC
TRBV20-1	TRBJ1-5	few	TRBD1	CSARQGGNQPQHF	TGCAGTGCTCGACAGGGGGGCAATCAGCCCCAGCATTTT
TRBV12-3/TRBV12-4	TRBJ1-6	NA	NA	CASTRTVSVNSPLHF	TGTGCCAGCACCCGGACGGTTAGTGTGAATTCACCCCTCCACTTT
TRBV7-2	TRBJ2-1	NA	TRBD1	CASSLDRGEAYNEQFF	TGTGCCAGCAGTTTAGACAGGGGGGAAGCTTACAATGAGCAGTTCTTC
TRBV9	TRBJ2-3	NA	TRBD1	CASSHRTGGIDTQYF	TGTGCCAGCAGCCACAGGACAGGGGGCATAGATACGCAGTATTTT
TRBV7-2	TRBJ2-2	many	NA	CASSPPARLNTGELFF	TGTGCCAGCAGCCCCCCCGCCAGGCTCAACACCGGGGAGCTGTTTTTT
TRBV20-1	TRBJ1-2	NA	NA	CSARVEGYTF	TGCAGTGCTAGAGTAGAGGGCTACACCTTC
TRBV2	TRBJ2-1	NA	NA	CASTRDSNNEQFF	TGTGCCAGCACTCGGGACTCCAACAATGAGCAGTTCTTC
TRBV12-3/TRBV12-4	TRBJ2-1	NA	TRBD2	CASSPSGKTYNEQFF	TGTGCCAGCAGTCCAAGCGGGAAGACCTACAATGAGCAGTTCTTC
TRBV25-1	TRBJ1-4	NA	NA	CASSGRGAPEKLFF	TGTGCCAGCAGTGGCAGGGGAGCCCCCGAAAAACTGTTTTTT
TRBV3-1	TRBJ1-5	few	NA	CASSQNGAVPGQPQHF	TGTGCCAGCAGCCAAAACGGGGCGGTTCCAGGTCAGCCCCAGCATTTT
TRBV30	TRBJ2-1	NA	NA	CAWSEASYNEQFF	TGTGCCTGGAGTGAGGCCTCCTACAATGAGCAGTTCTTC
TRBV5-1	TRBJ1-1	few	NA	CASSIGLNTEAFF	TGCGCCAGCAGCATAGGACTGAACACTGAAGCTTTCTTT
TRBV24-1	TRBJ2-3	few	NA	CATSDVGLSYTDTQYF	TGTGCCACCAGTGATGTGGGACTTAGCTACACAGATACGCAGTATTTT
TRBV3-1	TRBJ1-4	NA	NA	CASSPRDLGGEKLFF	TGTGCCAGCAGCCCTAGGGACCTCGGAGGTGAAAAACTGTTTTTT
TRBV3-1	TRBJ2-7	NA	NA	CASSQVSSYEQYF	TGTGCCAGCAGCCAAGTGAGCTCCTACGAGCAGTACTTC
TRBV12-3/TRBV12-4	TRBJ1-5	NA	TRBD1	CASSLFRRGLLGTGPQHF	TGTGCCAGCAGTTTATTCCGCAGGGGGCTTTTGGGGACGGGGCCCCAGCATTTT
TRBV5-1	TRBJ2-3	few	NA	CASSLGRGLITDTQYF	TGCGCCAGCAGCTTGGGTCGGGGTCTGATCACAGATACGCAGTATTTT
TRBV6-5	TRBJ2-1	many	NA	CASSPSMLVSYNEQFF	TGTGCCAGCAGTCCCTCCATGTTAGTCTCCTACAATGAGCAGTTCTTC
TRBV20-1	TRBJ2-1	few	TRBD2	CSASGRAVPYNEQFF	TGCAGTGCTAGCGGGAGGGCCGTCCCCTACAATGAGCAGTTCTTC
TRBV5-1	TRBJ2-3	few	TRBD2	CASSSLAGADTQYF	TGCGCCAGCAGCTCCTTAGCGGGGGCAGATACGCAGTATTTT
TRBV12-3/TRBV12-4	TRBJ2-7	few	TRBD2	CASSRTSGYSYEQYF	TGTGCCAGCAGTCGGACTAGCGGGTACTCCTACGAGCAGTACTTC
TRBV27	TRBJ2-1	NA	NA	CASSPPGIGYNEQFF	TGTGCCAGCAGTCCACCCGGGATTGGATACAATGAGCAGTTCTTC
TRBV20-1	TRBJ1-5	NA	NA	CSASRTVNQPQHF	TGCAGTGCATCTAGGACAGTTAATCAGCCCCAGCATTTT
TRBV12-3/TRBV12-4	TRBJ1-2	NA	TRBD1	CASSLTGGEVYGYTF	TGTGCCAGCAGTTTAACAGGGGGCGAAGTCTATGGCTACACCTTC
TRBV11-3	TRBJ1-3	NA	NA	CASSLVSSNTIYF	TGTGCCAGCAGCTTAGTAAGCTCGAACACCATATATTTT
TRBV6-5	TRBJ1-4	few	NA	CASSWLTNEKLFF	TGTGCCAGCAGTTGGTTGACCAATGAAAAACTGTTTTTT
TRBV6-1	TRBJ2-3	few	TRBD2	CASSISGGTTDTQYF	TGTGCCAGCTCTATCTCGGGAGGAACCACAGATACGCAGTATTTT
TRBV7-9	TRBJ2-3	NA	NA	CASSFREYTDTQYF	TGTGCCAGCAGCTTTCGAGAATACACAGATACGCAGTATTTT
TRBV7-2	TRBJ1-1	NA	NA	CASGFYLGTEAFF	TGTGCCAGCGGCTTTTACCTGGGCACTGAAGCTTTCTTT
TRBV5-5	TRBJ2-7	NA	NA	CASSLRRGPYEQYF	TGTGCCAGCAGCCTCAGGCGGGGTCCCTACGAGCAGTACTTC